The 11 T cell receptor beta chains below all came from one sample that was sequenced in a study of T cell responses to AZD1222 COVID-19 vaccine. TCRdb keeps only in-frame clones here, not all; method: immunoSEQ multiplex PCR. The sample consists of roughly 53,000 clones, around 83% of them appearing once. Sequenced material: peripheral blood, taken on day 0 of MenACWY control vaccination. The receptors derive from an adult in good health.

This chain connects TRBV6-2 or TRBV6-3 to TRBJ2-7, with D tentatively TRBD2 (6 bases). CDR1 and CDR2 (germline): MNHEY, SVGEGT. V lost 2 bases to trimming and J lost 3 bases, with 14 bases between them. CDR3 length: 15 amino acids. CDR3 DNA: TGTGCCAGCAGTTACCGCGTCGGGACTTACTACGAGCAGTACTTC. Protein: CASSYRVGTYYEQYF.

The chain is built from TRBV5-6 and TRBJ1-2; D gene unclear. In germline, CDR1 is SGHDT, CDR2 YYEEEE. This CDR3 has 13 amino acids. V lost 0 bases to trimming and J lost 3 bases, with 6 bases between them. The DNA of the CDR3 is TGTGCCAGCAGCTTGGGGCCAGACTATGGCTACACCTTC. It specifies CASSLGPDYGYTF.

The rearrangement links TRBV25-1 to TRBJ1-4; D remains ambiguous. The V and J ends lost 1 base and 4 bases respectively, with 10 bases between them. The V gene's germline CDR1 is MGHDK and CDR2 SYGVNS. This CDR3 region has 15 residues. The CDR3 nucleotides are TGTGCCAGCAGTGAATCGCTACGGAATAATGAAAAACTGTTTTTT. It is translated as CASSESLRNNEKLFF.

The chain recombines TRBV5-8 with TRBJ2-5, with D possibly matching TRBD1 (5 bases). Trimming took 0 bases from V and 1 from J, leaving 10 bases between them. Per germline, CDR1 SGHTS and CDR2 YDEGEE. This CDR3 has 15 amino acids. CDR3: CASSLVRGFQETQYF. In DNA, the CDR3 is TGTGCCAGCAGCTTGGTAAGGGGCTTCCAAGAGACCCAGTACTTC.

The chain uses TRBV29-1 and TRBJ1-1; D gene unclear. There are 15 residues in the CDR3. Germline V gene lookup returns CDR1 SQVTM and CDR2 ANQGSEA. Trimming removed 4 bases from V and 6 bases from J, with 21 bases in between. The DNA of the CDR3 is TGCAGCGTTGGTGGGTTAGGAGGGCGTAGGTCTGAAGCTTTCTTT. As protein: CSVGGLGGRRSEAFF.

The chain couples TRBV7-8 to TRBJ2-7; 8 positions agree with TRBD2. Trimming at V came to 4 bases and at J to 5 bases, leaving 10 bases not matched to a gene. Germline lookup yields CDR1 SGHVS and CDR2 FQNEAQ. This CDR3 is 15 amino acids long. CDR3 coding DNA: TGTGCCAGCAGCTACCGGACTAGCCGCGCCCACGAGCAGTACTTC. Translation gives CASSYRTSRAHEQYF. Together with reference TRBV7-8 and TRBJ2-7, the CDR3 gives the full variable domain: GAGVSQSPRYKVAKRGQDVALRCDPISGHVSLFWYQQALGQGPEFLTYFQNEAQLDKSGLPSDRFFAERPEGSVSTLKIQRTQQEDSAVYLCASSYRTSRAHEQYFGPGTRLTVT.

V is TRBV21-1 and J is TRBJ1-5; TRBD1 is the table's D call and was not checked against the DNA. TRBV21-1 is deemed a pseudogene. CDR3 length: 15 residues. In DNA form, the CDR3 reads TGTGCCAGCAGCCTCGGGACAGGGAAGGATCAGCCCCAGCATTTT. Encoded protein: CASSLGTGKDQPQHF.

This rearrangement joins TRBV5-1 to TRBJ1-6; 7 nucleotides match TRBD1. This CDR3 contains 16 residues. The V and J ends lost 3 bases and 0 bases, in that order; junction bases with no gene match: 3. Germline V lookup: CDR1 SGHRS, CDR2 YFSETQ. CDR3 sequence reads: CASSSGDSSYNSPLHF. CDR3 DNA: TGCGCCAGCAGCTCGGGGGACAGCTCCTATAATTCACCCCTCCACTTT.

This chain links TRBV5-4 with TRBJ2-5; possible D gene TRBD2, 6 bases. Germline-derived CDR1 and CDR2 are SGHNT and YYREEE (reference sequence). V gave up 4 bases and J gave up 5 bases, with 18 bases separating them. The CDR3 loop spans 15 amino acids. In nucleotides, the CDR3 is TGTGCCAGCAGCCGACCCGGAGGGCGAGGCGAGACCCAGTACTTC. Translation: CASSRPGGRGETQYF. Using reference TRBV5-4 and TRBJ2-5 for the parts outside the CDR3, the full variable domain is ETGVTQSPTHLIKTRGQQVTLRCSSQSGHNTVSWYQQALGQGPQFIFQYYREEENGRGNFPPRFSGLQFPNYSSELNVNALELDDSALYLCASSRPGGRGETQYFGPGTRLLVL.

The chain is built from TRBV5-1 and TRBJ2-7; 8 positions match TRBD2. The CDR3 sequence is 16 residues long. With V trimmed by 0 bases and J by 0 bases, 5 bases remained unmatched. Germline-derived CDR1 and CDR2 are SGHRS and YFSETQ. The CDR3 sequence is CASSLATAGASYEQYF. The CDR3 nucleotides are TGCGCCAGCAGCTTGGCTACAGCGGGAGCCTCCTACGAGCAGTACTTC. Variable domain in full (rest from reference TRBV5-1 and TRBJ2-7): KAGVTQTPRYLIKTRGQQVTLSCSPISGHRSVSWYQQTPGQGLQFLFEYFSETQRNKGNFPGRFSGRQFSNSRSEMNVSTLELGDSALYLCASSLATAGASYEQYFGPGTRLTVT.

V is TRBV28 and J is TRBJ2-7, with D hard to call. Trimming removed 11 bases from V and 0 bases from J, with 14 bases in between. Germline-derived CDR1 and CDR2 are MDHEN and SYDVKM. The CDR3 is 13 amino acids. The CDR3 loop is CAVLPAISYEQYF. CDR3 coding DNA: TGTGCCGTGCTGCCAGCGATCTCCTACGAGCAGTACTTC. The whole variable domain, filled in from reference TRBV28 and TRBJ2-7, reads DVKVTQSSRYLVKRTGEKVFLECVQDMDHENMFWYRQDPGLGLRLIYFSYDVKMKEKGDIPEGYSVSREKKERFSLILESASTNQTSMYLCAVLPAISYEQYFGPGTRLTVT.